These T cell receptor beta chains were read from a single sample in a study of blood T cell repertoires in COVID-19. Some clones are missing from TCRdb's copy, which holds only in-frame ones; the method was immunoSEQ multiplex PCR. This sample has under 50,000 clones, with 70% to 90% found just once. The sequenced sample consisted of peripheral blood. Source of these receptors: a man aged 60-69 years with COVID-19, enrolled during active disease. CDR3s include the opening cysteine and the closing phenylalanine or tryptophan. The D gene is left open where the match is weak. A row's size may be missing; if present it is once, few, many or a size class.

-,TRBJ1-4,TRBV9,-,CASSIGATTNEKLFF,TGTGCCAGCAGCATAGGGGCCACAACTAATGAAAAACTGTTTTTT
-,TRBJ2-7,TRBV2,-,CASSERGFGYEQYF,TGTGCCAGCAGTGAAAGGGGTTTTGGTTACGAGCAGTACTTC
few,TRBJ1-1,TRBV12-3/TRBV12-4,-,CASSLFEATEAFF,TGTGCCAGCAGTTTATTTGAGGCCACTGAAGCTTTCTTT
-,TRBJ2-7,TRBV20-1,-,CSASRASDYEQYF,TGCAGTGCTAGTAGGGCTAGCGACTACGAGCAGTACTTC
-,TRBJ2-7,TRBV28,TRBD1,CASSTTTTGIEQYF,TGTGCCAGCAGTACTACCACGACAGGGATCGAGCAGTACTTC
-,TRBJ1-2,TRBV7-2,TRBD1,CASSLGRQGGGYTF,TGTGCCAGCAGCTTAGGGAGACAGGGCGGTGGCTACACCTTC
few,TRBJ2-1,TRBV25-1,TRBD2,CASSGTSGNNEQFF,TGTGCCAGCAGTGGGACTAGCGGGAACAATGAGCAGTTCTTC
-,TRBJ1-3,TRBV11-3,-,CASSPRGSGNTIYF,TGTGCCAGCAGCCCCAGGGGCTCTGGAAACACCATATATTTT
-,TRBJ1-1,TRBV5-4,-,CASSLGQGRNTEAFF,TGTGCCAGCAGCTTGGGGCAGGGAAGGAACACTGAAGCTTTCTTT
-,TRBJ1-5,TRBV3-1/TRBV3-2,-,CASSQGEEGGQPQHF,TGTGCCAGCAGCCAAGGCGAGGAGGGCGGTCAGCCCCAGCATTTT
-,TRBJ2-7,TRBV5-1,TRBD1,CASSFQGEGYEQYF,TGCGCCAGCAGCTTCCAGGGGGAAGGCTACGAGCAGTACTTC
-,TRBJ2-4,TRBV29-1,TRBD1,CSVATGEHIQYF,TGCAGCGTTGCAACAGGGGAACACATTCAGTACTTC
-,TRBJ1-4,TRBV7-9,-,CASSPAPRGIGEKLFF,TGTGCCAGCAGCCCCGCACCTCGGGGGATTGGTGAAAAACTGTTTTTT
-,TRBJ2-4,TRBV6-5,TRBD1,CASSYQGAPKNIQYF,TGTGCCAGCAGTTACCAGGGGGCGCCCAAAAACATTCAGTACTTC
once,TRBJ2-3,TRBV30,-,CAWSVQGGGRADTQYF,TGTGCCTGGAGTGTACAAGGGGGGGGACGAGCAGATACGCAGTATTTT
-,TRBJ1-2,TRBV27,-,CASSPRGEGYGYTF,TGTGCCAGCAGCCCTCGGGGGGAGGGCTATGGCTACACCTTC
-,TRBJ2-7,TRBV9,TRBD2,CASSVDPSGRSYEQYF,TGTGCCAGCAGCGTAGATCCTAGCGGGAGGTCCTACGAGCAGTACTTC
-,TRBJ2-3,TRBV4-1,TRBD1,CASSLPGDRGMSGTTDTQYF,TGCGCCAGCAGCCTGCCGGGGGACAGGGGAATGAGCGGGACCACAGATACGCAGTATTTT
-,TRBJ1-3,TRBV13,-,CASSLDPPGSGNTIYF,TGTGCCAGCAGCTTAGATCCCCCAGGGTCGGGAAACACCATATATTTT
-,TRBJ2-5,TRBV5-1,-,CASSLGTTVAETQYF,TGCGCCAGCAGCTTGGGGACGACAGTGGCAGAGACCCAGTACTTC
-,TRBJ1-2,TRBV28,-,CASSPNNYGYTF,TGTGCCAGCAGTCCAAATAACTATGGCTACACCTTC
-,TRBJ2-3,TRBV2,TRBD2,CASSRASGRTDTQYF,TGTGCCAGCAGTCGAGCTAGCGGGAGGACAGATACGCAGTATTTT
-,TRBJ1-6,TRBV27,-,CASSSTVSGTLHF,TGTGCCAGCAGCTCGACTGTGTCGGGAACCCTCCACTTT
-,TRBJ2-7,TRBV19,TRBD2,CASSTSGSSYEQYF,TGTGCCAGTAGTACTAGCGGAAGCTCCTACGAGCAGTACTTC
-,TRBJ1-5,TRBV28,TRBD1,CASFAGTGSGQPQHF,TGTGCCAGCTTTGCCGGGACAGGGAGTGGGCAGCCCCAGCATTTT
-,TRBJ1-6,TRBV30,-,CAWSLGPNSALHF,TGTGCCTGGAGTCTAGGCCCCAATTCAGCCCTCCACTTT
-,TRBJ2-1,TRBV3-1/TRBV3-2,-,CASSQVSGHFPNEQFF,TGTGCCAGCAGCCAAGTCTCCGGACACTTTCCCAATGAGCAGTTCTTC
-,TRBJ2-3,TRBV6-5,-,CASTKQGGTDTQYF,TGTGCCAGCACCAAACAGGGCGGCACAGATACGCAGTATTTT